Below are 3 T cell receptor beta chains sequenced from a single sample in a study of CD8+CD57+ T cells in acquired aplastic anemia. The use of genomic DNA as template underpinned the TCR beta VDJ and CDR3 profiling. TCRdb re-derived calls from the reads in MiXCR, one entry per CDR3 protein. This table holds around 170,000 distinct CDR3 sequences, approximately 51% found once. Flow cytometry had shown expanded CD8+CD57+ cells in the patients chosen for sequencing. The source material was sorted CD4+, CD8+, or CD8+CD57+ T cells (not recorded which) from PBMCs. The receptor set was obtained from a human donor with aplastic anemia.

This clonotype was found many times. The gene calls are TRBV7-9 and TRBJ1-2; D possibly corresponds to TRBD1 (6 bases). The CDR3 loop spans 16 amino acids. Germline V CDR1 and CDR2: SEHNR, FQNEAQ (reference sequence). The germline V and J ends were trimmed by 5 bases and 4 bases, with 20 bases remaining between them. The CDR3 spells CASSPRWGADSYGYTF. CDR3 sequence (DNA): TGTGCCAGCAGCCCCCGCTGGGGGGCGGACAGCTATGGCTACACCTTC.

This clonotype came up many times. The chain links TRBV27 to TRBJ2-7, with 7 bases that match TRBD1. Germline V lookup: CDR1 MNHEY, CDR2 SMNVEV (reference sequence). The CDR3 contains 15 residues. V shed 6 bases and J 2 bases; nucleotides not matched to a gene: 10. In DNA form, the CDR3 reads TGTGCCAGCAGACCAACGGGACAGAGGACCTACGAGCAGTACTTC. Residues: CASRPTGQRTYEQYF.

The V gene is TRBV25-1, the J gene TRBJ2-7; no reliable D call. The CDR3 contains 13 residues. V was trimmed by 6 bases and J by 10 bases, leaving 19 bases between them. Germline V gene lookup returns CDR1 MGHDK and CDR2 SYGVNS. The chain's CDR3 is CASSPTTPGPQYF. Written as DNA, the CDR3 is TGTGCCAGCAGCCCCACGACCCCGGGCCCCCAGTACTTC.